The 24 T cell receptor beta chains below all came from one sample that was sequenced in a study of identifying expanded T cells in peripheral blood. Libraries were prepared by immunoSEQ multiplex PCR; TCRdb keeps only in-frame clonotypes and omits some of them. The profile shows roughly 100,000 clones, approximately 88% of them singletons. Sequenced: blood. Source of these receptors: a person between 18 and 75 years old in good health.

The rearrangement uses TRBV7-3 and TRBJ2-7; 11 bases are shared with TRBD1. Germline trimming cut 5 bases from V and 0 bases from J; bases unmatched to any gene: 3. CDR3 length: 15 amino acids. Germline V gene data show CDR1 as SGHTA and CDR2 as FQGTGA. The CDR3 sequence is CASSQGQGVSYEQYF. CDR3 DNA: TGTGCCAGCAGCCAGGGACAGGGGGTCTCCTACGAGCAGTACTTC.

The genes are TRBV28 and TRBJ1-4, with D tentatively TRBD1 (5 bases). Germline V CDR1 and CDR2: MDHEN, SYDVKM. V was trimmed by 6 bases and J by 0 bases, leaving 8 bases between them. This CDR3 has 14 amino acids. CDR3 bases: TGTGCCAGCAGGAGACAGTCAACTAATGAAAAACTGTTTTTT. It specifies CASRRQSTNEKLFF.

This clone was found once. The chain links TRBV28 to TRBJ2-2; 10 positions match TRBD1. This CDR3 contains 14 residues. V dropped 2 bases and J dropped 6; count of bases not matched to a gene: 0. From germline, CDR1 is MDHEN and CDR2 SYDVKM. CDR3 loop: CASSLGQGAGELFF. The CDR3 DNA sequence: TGTGCCAGCAGTTTAGGACAGGGGGCCGGGGAGCTGTTTTTT.

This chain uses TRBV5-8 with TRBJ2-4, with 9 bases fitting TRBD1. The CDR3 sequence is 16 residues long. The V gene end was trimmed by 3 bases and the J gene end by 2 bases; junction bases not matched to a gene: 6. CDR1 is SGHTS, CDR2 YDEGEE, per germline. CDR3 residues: CASSYLQGAPKNIQYF. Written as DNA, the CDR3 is TGTGCCAGCAGCTACCTACAGGGGGCCCCCAAAAACATTCAGTACTTC.

CDR3 residues: CASSQGSGPAGNIQYF. Here the CDR3 DNA reads TGCGCCAGCAGCCAAGGTTCGGGCCCGGCGGGAAACATTCAGTACTTC. J is TRBJ2-4 and V is TRBV4-3; tentative D call: TRBD2 (5 bases). The CDR3 has 16 amino acids. The germline V and J ends were trimmed by 1 base and 6 bases, with 16 bases remaining between them. Germline assignment: CDR1 LGHNA and CDR2 YSLEER.

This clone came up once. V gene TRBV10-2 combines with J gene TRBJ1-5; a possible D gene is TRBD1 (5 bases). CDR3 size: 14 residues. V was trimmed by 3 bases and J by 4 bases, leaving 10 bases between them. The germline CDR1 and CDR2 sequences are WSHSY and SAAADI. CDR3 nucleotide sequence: TGCGCCAGCAGTGAACTGGGACTGAATCAGCCCCAGCATTTT. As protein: CASSELGLNQPQHF.

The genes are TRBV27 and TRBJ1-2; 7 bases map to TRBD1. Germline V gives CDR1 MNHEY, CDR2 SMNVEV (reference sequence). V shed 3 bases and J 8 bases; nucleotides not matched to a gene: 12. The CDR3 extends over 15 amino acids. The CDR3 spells CASSFSIQGTTGYTF. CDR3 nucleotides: TGTGCCAGCAGTTTCTCTATACAGGGGACGACCGGCTACACCTTC.

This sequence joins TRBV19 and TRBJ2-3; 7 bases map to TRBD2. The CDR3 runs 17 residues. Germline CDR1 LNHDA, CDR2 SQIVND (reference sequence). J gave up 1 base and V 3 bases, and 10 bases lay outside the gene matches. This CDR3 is CASSITSASGRTDTQYF. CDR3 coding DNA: TGTGCCAGTAGTATTACGTCGGCTAGCGGACGCACAGATACGCAGTATTTT.

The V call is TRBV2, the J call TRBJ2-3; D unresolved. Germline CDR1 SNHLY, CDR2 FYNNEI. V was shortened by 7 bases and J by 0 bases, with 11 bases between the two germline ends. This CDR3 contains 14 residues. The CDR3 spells CASNPRISTDTQYF. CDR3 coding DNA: TGTGCCAGCAACCCCCGTATTAGCACAGATACGCAGTATTTT.

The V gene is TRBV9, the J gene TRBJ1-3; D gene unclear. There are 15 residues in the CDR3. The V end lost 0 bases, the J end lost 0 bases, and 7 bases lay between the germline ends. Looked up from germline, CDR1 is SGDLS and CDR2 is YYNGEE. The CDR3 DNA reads TGTGCCAGCAGCGTAGGAGCCCTCTCTGGAAACACCATATATTTT. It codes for CASSVGALSGNTIYF.

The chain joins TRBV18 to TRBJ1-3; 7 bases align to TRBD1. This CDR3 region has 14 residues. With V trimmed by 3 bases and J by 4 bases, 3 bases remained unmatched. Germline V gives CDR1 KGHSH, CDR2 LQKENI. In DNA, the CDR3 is TGTGCCAGCTCACCCGACAGGGCAGGAAACACCATATATTTT. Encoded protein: CASSPDRAGNTIYF.

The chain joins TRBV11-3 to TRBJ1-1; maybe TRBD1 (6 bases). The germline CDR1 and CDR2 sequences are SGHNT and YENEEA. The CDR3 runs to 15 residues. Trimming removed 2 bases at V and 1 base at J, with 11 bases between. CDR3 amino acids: CASSLSTGSNTEAFF. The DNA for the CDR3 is TGTGCCAGCAGCTTATCCACAGGGTCGAACACTGAAGCTTTCTTT.

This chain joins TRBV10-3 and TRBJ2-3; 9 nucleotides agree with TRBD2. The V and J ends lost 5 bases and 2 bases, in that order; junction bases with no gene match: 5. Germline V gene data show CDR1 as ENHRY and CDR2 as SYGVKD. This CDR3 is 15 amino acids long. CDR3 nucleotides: TGTGCCATCAGTTCTAGCGGGGAGACCACAGATACGCAGTATTTT. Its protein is CAISSSGETTDTQYF.

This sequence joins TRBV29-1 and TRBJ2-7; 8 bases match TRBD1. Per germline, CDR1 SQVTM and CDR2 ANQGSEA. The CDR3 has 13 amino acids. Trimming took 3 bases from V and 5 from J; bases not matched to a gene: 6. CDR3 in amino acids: CSVDGQGANEQYF. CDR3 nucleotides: TGCAGCGTTGACGGCCAGGGGGCTAACGAGCAGTACTTC.

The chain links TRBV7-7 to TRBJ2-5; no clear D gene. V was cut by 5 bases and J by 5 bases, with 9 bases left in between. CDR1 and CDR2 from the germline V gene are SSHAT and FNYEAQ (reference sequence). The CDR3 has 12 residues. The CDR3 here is CASSPDGETQYF. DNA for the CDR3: TGTGCCAGCAGCCCGGACGGGGAGACCCAGTACTTC.

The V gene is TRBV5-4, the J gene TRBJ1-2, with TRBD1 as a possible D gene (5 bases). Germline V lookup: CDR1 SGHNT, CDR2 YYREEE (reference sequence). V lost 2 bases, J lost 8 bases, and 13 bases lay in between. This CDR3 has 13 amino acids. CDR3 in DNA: TGTGCCAGCAGCTTTCGGGGGTCCGGGGGCTACACCTTC. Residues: CASSFRGSGGYTF.

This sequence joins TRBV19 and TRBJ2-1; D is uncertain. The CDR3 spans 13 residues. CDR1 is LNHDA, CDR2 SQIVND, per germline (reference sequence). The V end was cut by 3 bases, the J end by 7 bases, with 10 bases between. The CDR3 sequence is CASSILRRNEQFF. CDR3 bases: TGTGCCAGTAGTATCCTACGTCGGAATGAGCAGTTCTTC.

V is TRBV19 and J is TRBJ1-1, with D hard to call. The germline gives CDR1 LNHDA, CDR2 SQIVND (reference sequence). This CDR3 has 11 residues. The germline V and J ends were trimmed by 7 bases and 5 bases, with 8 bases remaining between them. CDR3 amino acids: CASILETEAFF. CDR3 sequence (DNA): TGTGCCAGTATTTTAGAGACTGAAGCTTTCTTT.

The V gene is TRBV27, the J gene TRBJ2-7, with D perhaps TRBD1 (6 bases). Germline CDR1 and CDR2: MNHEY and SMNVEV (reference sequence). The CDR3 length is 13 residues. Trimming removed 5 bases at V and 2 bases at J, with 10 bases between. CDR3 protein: CASSGGGPYEQYF. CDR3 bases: TGTGCCAGCAGTGGGGGCGGGCCCTACGAGCAGTACTTC.

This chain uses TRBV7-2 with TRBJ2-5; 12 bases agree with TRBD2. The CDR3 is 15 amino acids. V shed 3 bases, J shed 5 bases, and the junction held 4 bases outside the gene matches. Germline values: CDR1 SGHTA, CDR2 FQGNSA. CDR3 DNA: TGTGCCAGCAGCTTCGGACTAGCGGGGATGGAGACCCAGTACTTC. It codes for CASSFGLAGMETQYF.

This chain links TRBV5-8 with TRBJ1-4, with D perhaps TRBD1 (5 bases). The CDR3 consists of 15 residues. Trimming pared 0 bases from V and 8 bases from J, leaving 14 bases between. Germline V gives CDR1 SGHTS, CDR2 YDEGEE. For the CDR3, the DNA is TGTGCCAGCAGCTTGGCCGGGACCCACGGCGAAAAACTGTTTTTT. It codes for CASSLAGTHGEKLFF.

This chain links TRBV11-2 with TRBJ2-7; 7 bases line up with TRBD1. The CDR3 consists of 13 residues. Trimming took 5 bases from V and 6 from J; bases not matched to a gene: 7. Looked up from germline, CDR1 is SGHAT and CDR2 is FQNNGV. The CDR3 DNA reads TGTGCCAGCAGCACAGACAGGGAACGCGAGCAGTACTTC. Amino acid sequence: CASSTDREREQYF. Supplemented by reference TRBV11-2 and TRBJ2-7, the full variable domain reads EAGVAQSPRYKIIEKRQSVAFWCNPISGHATLYWYQQILGQGPKLLIQFQNNGVVDDSQLPKDRFSAERLKGVDSTLKIQPAKLEDSAVYLCASSTDREREQYFGPGTRLTVT.

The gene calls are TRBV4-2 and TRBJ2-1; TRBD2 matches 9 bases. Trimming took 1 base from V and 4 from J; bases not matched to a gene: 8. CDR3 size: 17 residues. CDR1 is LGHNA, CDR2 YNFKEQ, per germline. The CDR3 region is CASSQVAAGGHYNEQFF. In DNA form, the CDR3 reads TGTGCCAGCAGCCAAGTCGCAGCGGGGGGCCATTACAATGAGCAGTTCTTC.

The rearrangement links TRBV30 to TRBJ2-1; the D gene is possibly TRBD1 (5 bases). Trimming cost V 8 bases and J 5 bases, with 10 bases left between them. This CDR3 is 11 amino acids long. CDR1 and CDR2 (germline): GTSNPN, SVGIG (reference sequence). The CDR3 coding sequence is TGTGCCGTTAGACAGCACAATGAGCAGTTCTTC. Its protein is CAVRQHNEQFF.